One sample yielded the 32 T cell receptor beta chains listed below, sequenced in a study of technical replicates of blood from a few donors. Sequencing used immunoSEQ multiplex PCR; TCRdb keeps in-frame clones, though not all of them. The table has approximately 15,000 clones, about 82% seen once. Sequencing was done on a sample of PBMCs. The receptors here all came from a human donor in good health.

V and J are TRBV2 and TRBJ1-1, with 12 bases lining up with TRBD1. This CDR3 is 17 amino acids long. Trimming took 5 bases from V and 0 from J; bases not matched to a gene: 7. CDR1 and CDR2 (germline): SNHLY, FYNNEI. The CDR3 nucleotides are TGTGCCAGCAGTCCCGGGACAGGGGGCGGTTTGAACACTGAAGCTTTCTTT. This translates into CASSPGTGGGLNTEAFF.

The chain uses TRBV15 and TRBJ1-4, with a tentative D call TRBD1 (6 bases). The germline V gene encodes CDR1 LNHNV and CDR2 YYDKDF (reference sequence). The CDR3 contains 14 residues. Trimming shortened V by 6 bases and J by 7 bases, and 15 bases separated the two germline ends. Here the CDR3 reads CATSTNRGGEKLFF. Written as DNA, the CDR3 is TGTGCCACCAGTACAAATAGGGGGGGTGAAAAACTGTTTTTT.

Only one count was recorded for this clone. The V call is TRBV14, the J call TRBJ2-7, with TRBD2 identical over 13 bases. The CDR3 runs 16 residues. V lost 4 bases, J lost 3 bases, and 6 bases stayed unmatched. Germline values: CDR1 SGHDN, CDR2 FVKESK. CDR3 sequence reads: CASSPLGLAGVYEQYF. For the CDR3, the DNA is TGTGCCAGCAGCCCGCTAGGACTAGCGGGAGTCTACGAGCAGTACTTC.

The V and J genes are TRBV6-6 and TRBJ2-7; 7 bases are shared with TRBD2. The germline V gene has CDR1 MNHNY and CDR2 SVGAGI (reference sequence). CDR3 length: 16 residues. The ends lost 0 bases at V and 0 bases at J; junction bases unmatched: 5. The CDR3 region is CASSYSTSLSSYEQYF. CDR3 DNA: TGTGCCAGCAGTTACTCGACTAGCCTGAGCTCCTACGAGCAGTACTTC.

The chain carries TRBV11-2 and TRBJ2-3; no definite D call. The CDR3 has 12 residues. Looked up from germline, CDR1 is SGHAT and CDR2 is FQNNGV. V shed 5 bases and J shed 1 base, with 4 bases lying between them. The CDR3 nucleotides read TGTGCCAGCAGCCCCGGCACAGATACGCAGTATTTT. Its protein product is CASSPGTDTQYF.

The chain joins TRBV19 to TRBJ2-1, with TRBD2 identical over 10 bases. Germline CDR1 reads LNHDA; CDR2 reads SQIVND (reference sequence). This CDR3 is 18 amino acids long. The ends lost 5 bases at V and 1 base at J; junction bases unmatched: 11. The CDR3 nucleotides read TGTGCCAGTAGTGGTCGGCTAGCGGGAGTGCAATCCTACAATGAGCAGTTCTTC. Translated: CASSGRLAGVQSYNEQFF. The complete variable domain, with remaining parts taken from reference TRBV19 and TRBJ2-1, reads DGGITQSPKYLFRKEGQNVTLSCEQNLNHDAMYWYRQDPGQGLRLIYYSQIVNDFQKGDIAEGYSVSREKKESFPLTVTSAQKNPTAFYLCASSGRLAGVQSYNEQFFGPGTRLTVL.

The chain couples TRBV7-3 to TRBJ2-7, with TRBD1 identical over 8 bases. The CDR3 is 14 residues long. The V gene's germline CDR1 is SGHTA and CDR2 FQGTGA. V lost 2 bases to trimming and J lost 5 bases; unmatched junction nucleotides: 5. DNA for the CDR3: TGTGCCAGCAGCTTAGGACAGGGAGCCCACGAGCAGTACTTC. Translating gives CASSLGQGAHEQYF.

The CDR3 DNA sequence: TGTGCCAGCAGTATCCTCGGACAGGGCGATACGCAGTATTTT. Translation gives CASSILGQGDTQYF. The chain combines TRBV27 with TRBJ2-3; the match to TRBD1 covers 8 bases. The CDR3 spans 14 residues. Per germline, CDR1 MNHEY and CDR2 SMNVEV (reference sequence). Trimming took 5 bases from V and 6 from J; bases not matched to a gene: 7.

The chain couples TRBV2 to TRBJ1-5; perhaps TRBD1 as D (6 bases). Germline V CDR1 and CDR2: SNHLY, FYNNEI. There are 16 residues in the CDR3. Trimming stripped 2 bases from V and 6 bases from J, with 17 bases between. The CDR3 is CASSEWDTGLAQPQHF. CDR3 nucleotide sequence: TGTGCCAGCAGTGAATGGGACACAGGGTTGGCTCAGCCCCAGCATTTT. Filled out from reference TRBV2 and TRBJ1-5, the complete variable domain reads EPEVTQTPSHQVTQMGQEVILRCVPISNHLYFYWYRQILGQKVEFLVSFYNNEISEKSEIFDDQFSVERPDGSNFTLKIRSTKLEDSAMYFCASSEWDTGLAQPQHFGDGTRLSIL.

The chain uses TRBV4-1 and TRBJ2-2; perhaps TRBD1 as D (6 bases). V was clipped by 1 base and J by 5 bases, with 14 bases between them. The germline gives CDR1 MGHRA, CDR2 YSYEKL. The CDR3 is 16 residues long. The CDR3 protein is CASSQGVGGKTGELFF. CDR3 bases: TGCGCCAGCAGCCAAGGTGTAGGGGGAAAGACCGGGGAGCTGTTTTTT.

V is TRBV28 and J is TRBJ2-1; 8 nucleotides agree with TRBD2. The germline CDR1 and CDR2 sequences are MDHEN and SYDVKM. The CDR3 contains 17 residues. Unmatched junction bases numbered 14, after V lost 5 bases and J lost 5 bases. CDR3 amino acids: CASSLESGLVMHNEQFF. The DNA of the CDR3 is TGTGCCAGCAGTCTAGAGTCGGGACTAGTAATGCACAATGAGCAGTTCTTC.

The chain employs TRBV7-6 and TRBJ2-7; D call uncertain. Trimming removed 4 bases at V and 2 bases at J, with 3 bases between. CDR1 is SGHVS, CDR2 FNYEAQ, per germline. The CDR3 loop spans 11 amino acids. The CDR3 bases are TGTGCCAGCAGCTCTGCCTACGAGCAGTACTTC. It codes for CASSSAYEQYF.

The chain is built from TRBV28 and TRBJ2-7, with 9 bases identical to TRBD2. The junction had 11 bases not matched to a gene; V was cut back by 6 bases and J by 2 bases. The CDR3 spans 16 residues. Looked up from germline, CDR1 is MDHEN and CDR2 is SYDVKM. For the CDR3, the DNA is TGTGCCAGCAGCCTGTCCACTAGCGGGCCTCCCTACGAGCAGTACTTC. Its translation is CASSLSTSGPPYEQYF.

This chain connects TRBV9 to TRBJ1-2; 9 bases fit TRBD1. The CDR3 spans 16 residues. Germline V gene sequence: CDR1 SGDLS, CDR2 YYNGEE. Unmatched junction bases numbered 10, after V lost 3 bases and J lost 4 bases. The CDR3 region has the DNA TGTGCCAGCAGCGCCCTAAGACAGGGGGGGAGCTATGGCTACACCTTC. The encoded protein is CASSALRQGGSYGYTF.

The sample holds one count of this clone. The chain is built from TRBV4-2 and TRBJ2-3; 10 bases are a match to TRBD2. The CDR3 runs to 16 residues. Germline CDR1 and CDR2: LGHNA and YNFKEQ. V shed 4 bases, J shed 2 bases, and the junction held 6 bases outside the gene matches. CDR3 amino acids: CASSLRTSGTTDTQYF. The CDR3, as DNA: TGTGCCAGCAGCCTCCGGACTAGCGGTACCACAGATACGCAGTATTTT.

The V and J genes are TRBV27 and TRBJ2-7; 10 nucleotides match TRBD1. Germline CDR1 MNHEY, CDR2 SMNVEV (reference sequence). After removal of 5 bases from V and 1 base from J, the junction contained 11 bases not matched to a gene. The CDR3 runs to 17 residues. The CDR3 reads CASSHIPGQGRSYEQYF. The CDR3 region has the DNA TGTGCCAGCAGTCACATCCCGGGACAGGGGCGGTCCTACGAGCAGTACTTC.

This sequence joins TRBV5-1 and TRBJ2-1; unclear D gene. The V gene lost 7 bases and the J gene lost 0 bases, with 14 bases spanning the gap. Germline V gives CDR1 SGHRS, CDR2 YFSETQ. The CDR3 loop spans 15 amino acids. CDR3: CASGWRQSSYNEQFF. CDR3 nucleotides: TGCGCCAGCGGATGGCGGCAGAGCTCCTACAATGAGCAGTTCTTC.

The chain couples TRBV7-9 to TRBJ1-5; D remains unclear. The CDR3 is 14 residues long. V was clipped by 5 bases and J by 0 bases, with 8 bases between them. Germline assignment: CDR1 SEHNR and CDR2 FQNEAQ (reference sequence). Written as DNA, the CDR3 is TGTGCCAGCAGCCCACCGAGTAGCAATCAGCCCCAGCATTTT. It encodes CASSPPSSNQPQHF.

The chain employs TRBV6-6 and TRBJ2-2; D is possibly TRBD2 (6 bases). This CDR3 region has 13 residues. V gave up 3 bases and J gave up 7 bases, with 9 bases separating them. The germline CDR1 and CDR2 sequences are MNHNY and SVGAGI (reference sequence). The CDR3 DNA follows: TGTGCCAGCAGTTATCGGGACTTCGGGGAGCTGTTTTTT. Its translation is CASSYRDFGELFF.

This clone was observed once. This chain uses TRBV6-4 with TRBJ2-2, with D perhaps TRBD2 (5 bases). Germline lookup yields CDR1 MRHNA and CDR2 SNTAGT. V lost 5 bases and J lost 1, with 5 bases in between. This CDR3 contains 13 residues. This CDR3 is CASSSGNTGELFF. The CDR3 bases are TGTGCCAGCAGTAGCGGGAACACCGGGGAGCTGTTTTTT.

The chain links TRBV4-2 to TRBJ2-7, with 13 bases identical to TRBD2. The germline gives CDR1 LGHNA, CDR2 YNFKEQ. The CDR3 length is 16 residues. V lost 0 bases and J lost 4; bases outside the gene matches: 3. Here the CDR3 reads CASSQDWTSGSYEQYF. CDR3 bases: TGTGCCAGCAGCCAAGATTGGACTAGCGGGAGTTACGAGCAGTACTTC.

In DNA form, the CDR3 reads TGTGCCTGGACTAGGGGGCAGGGACCCCAAGAGACCCAGTACTTC. Translating gives CAWTRGQGPQETQYF. This chain connects TRBV30 to TRBJ2-5; 7 bases are a match to TRBD1. The junction had 9 bases not matched to a gene; V was cut back by 4 bases and J by 1 base. CDR1 is GTSNPN and CDR2 is SVGIG in the germline V gene (reference sequence). The CDR3 is 15 residues long.

The V call is TRBV19, the J call TRBJ1-3; no reliable D call. This CDR3 region has 13 residues. Germline values: CDR1 LNHDA, CDR2 SQIVND (reference sequence). Trimming removed 7 bases from V and 0 bases from J, with 7 bases in between. CDR3 amino acids: CASNRDSGNTIYF. DNA of the CDR3: TGTGCCAGTAACAGAGACTCTGGAAACACCATATATTTT.

This chain joins TRBV10-2 and TRBJ1-4, with D possibly TRBD1 on 6 matching bases. With 10 bases removed from V and 5 bases from J, the gap between germline ends came to 14 bases. Germline V gives CDR1 WSHSY, CDR2 SAAADI. The CDR3 is made up of 13 amino acids. The CDR3 reads CATRQVQNEKLFF. CDR3 coding DNA: TGCGCCACTAGACAGGTTCAAAATGAAAAACTGTTTTTT.

This clone was seen more than once but under ten times. J is TRBJ1-1 and V is TRBV7-8; 9 bases agree with TRBD1. Germline V gene data show CDR1 as SGHVS and CDR2 as FQNEAQ. The CDR3 loop spans 13 amino acids. V was clipped by 5 bases and J by 7 bases; unmatched bases: 5. For the CDR3, the DNA is TGTGCCAGCAGCCTGGACAGGGGAGGTGAAGCTTTCTTT. Encoded protein: CASSLDRGGEAFF.

CDR3 sequence reads: CASSLQGVEYEQYF. The CDR3 coding sequence is TGTGCCAGCAGCTTACAGGGGGTAGAGTACGAGCAGTACTTC. This chain connects TRBV2 to TRBJ2-7; 8 bases align to TRBD1. The CDR3 has 14 residues. With V trimmed by 6 bases and J by 4 bases, 8 bases remained unmatched. Germline loops: CDR1 SNHLY, CDR2 FYNNEI.

The V gene is TRBV30, the J gene TRBJ1-2, with 9 bases that match TRBD1. Germline CDR1 reads GTSNPN; CDR2 reads SVGIG (reference sequence). The length of the CDR3 is 14 residues. Trimming took 0 bases from V and 2 from J; bases not matched to a gene: 1. The CDR3 reads CAWSVTGGNYGYTF. The CDR3 bases are TGTGCCTGGAGTGTAACAGGGGGCAACTATGGCTACACCTTC.

This chain joins TRBV6-1 and TRBJ1-5; D is ambiguous. CDR1 is MNHNS, CDR2 SASEGT, per germline. Trimming pared 2 bases from V and 6 bases from J, leaving 8 bases between. This CDR3 region has 13 residues. Here the CDR3 DNA reads TGTGCCAGCAGTGAATCCGGGGTTCAGCCCCAGCATTTT. It codes for CASSESGVQPQHF.

CDR3: CASKGPAAGEQYF. The CDR3 region has the DNA TGTGCCAGCAAGGGGCCGGCCGCGGGGGAGCAGTACTTC. The rearrangement joins TRBV6-1 to TRBJ2-7, with a weak D call TRBD2 (6 bases). CDR1 is MNHNS, CDR2 SASEGT, per germline. The CDR3 is 13 amino acids. With 7 bases removed from V and 7 bases from J, the gap between germline ends came to 17 bases.

This chain links TRBV25-1 with TRBJ2-5; D gene uncertain. The end of the DNA fits TRBJ2-7 better, so the J call may be wrong. The CDR3 has 13 amino acids. Germline V CDR1 and CDR2: MGHDK, SYGVNS. Here the CDR3 DNA reads TGTGCCAGCAGTGAAGCTAACTCCTACGAGCAGTACTTC. Translated: CASSEANSYEQYF.

V gene TRBV7-6 combines with J gene TRBJ1-3; D call uncertain. The CDR3 covers 14 residues. The germline gives CDR1 SGHVS, CDR2 FNYEAQ. The V and J ends lost 5 bases and 1 base respectively, with 9 bases between them. The CDR3 protein is CASSRGTSGNTIYF. The CDR3 coding sequence is TGTGCCAGCAGCCGGGGTACTTCTGGAAACACCATATATTTT. The full variable domain, rest sourced from reference TRBV7-6 and TRBJ1-3, is GAGVSQSPRYKVTKRGQDVALRCDPISGHVSLYWYRQALGQGPEFLTYFNYEAQQDKSGLPNDRFSAERPEGSISTLTIQRTEQRDSAMYRCASSRGTSGNTIYFGEGSWLTVV.

This clone occurred a few times. The V gene is TRBV6-5, the J gene TRBJ2-7; the match to TRBD1 covers 9 bases. This CDR3 comprises 15 residues. The ends lost 0 bases at V and 8 bases at J; junction bases unmatched: 8. Germline V CDR1 and CDR2: MNHEY, SVGAGI. This chain's CDR3 is CASSYSRQGGGKQYF. For the CDR3, the DNA is TGTGCCAGCAGTTACTCTCGACAGGGGGGAGGGAAGCAGTACTTC.